One sample yielded the 18 T cell receptor beta chains listed below, sequenced in a study of monozygotic twins with inflammatory bowel disease. From its re-call of the 5' RACE reads, TCRdb lists each CDR3 protein once, without DNA. The repertoire table contains more than 75,000 distinct CDR3 sequences. Specimen: blood. These receptors were taken from a human donor with ulcerative colitis or Crohn's disease, or a healthy co-twin of an affected twin (not recorded which).

This chain connects TRBV4-2 to TRBJ1-3; TCRdb outputs TRBD1, but without DNA this stays unchecked. The CDR3 contains 18 residues. Germline V CDR1 and CDR2: LGHNA, YNFKEQ. CDR3 amino acids: CASSQDLRGNYAGNTIYF.

The rearrangement joins TRBV4-2 to TRBJ2-3. CDR3 length: 15 residues. Germline V gene lookup returns CDR1 LGHNA and CDR2 YNFKEQ. CDR3 region: CASSLSRLDTDTQYF.

The V and J genes are TRBV3-1 and TRBJ2-3. The germline V gene encodes CDR1 LGHDT and CDR2 YNNKEL (reference sequence). There are 13 residues in the CDR3. This CDR3 is CASSPENTDTQYF.

V usage is TRBV4-1 and J usage is TRBJ1-5. Per the germline V gene, CDR1 is MGHRA and CDR2 is YSYEKL. This CDR3 is built from 16 residues. Here the CDR3 reads CASSQAGSVGEQPQHF.

The J gene is TRBJ1-1, the V gene TRBV11-1; the D call from TCRdb, TRBD1, cannot be confirmed without DNA. The CDR3 runs to 19 residues. Germline V gene sequence: CDR1 SGHAT, CDR2 FQDESV (reference sequence). The CDR3 protein is CASMKRKPGQQPLPTEAFF.

J is TRBJ1-1 and V is TRBV5-6. The V gene's germline CDR1 is SGHDT and CDR2 YYEEEE. The CDR3 runs to 16 residues. This CDR3 is CASSWGSGWEDTEAFF.

The CDR3 sequence: CASSWETSYEQYF. This sequence joins TRBV5-1 and TRBJ2-7; the D call of TRBD2 rests on TCRdb alone, since no DNA is present to check it. CDR3 length: 13 amino acids. The germline CDR1 and CDR2 sequences are SGHRS and YFSETQ. Variable domain in full (rest from reference TRBV5-1 and TRBJ2-7): KAGVTQTPRYLIKTRGQQVTLSCSPISGHRSVSWYQQTPGQGLQFLFEYFSETQRNKGNFPGRFSGRQFSNSRSEMNVSTLELGDSALYLCASSWETSYEQYFGPGTRLTVT.

V is TRBV29-1 and J is TRBJ1-1. Germline CDR1 reads SQVTM; CDR2 reads ANQGSEA. The CDR3 spans 11 residues. CDR3 in amino acids: CSVGENTEAFF.

The chain is built from TRBV11-2 and TRBJ2-1. CDR1 and CDR2 from the germline V gene are SGHAT and FQNNGV. The CDR3 runs 13 residues. The CDR3 loop is CASSLEGFGEQFF.

This chain connects TRBV7-6 to TRBJ1-2; the D call of TRBD1 rests on TCRdb alone, since no DNA is present to check it. Per the germline V gene, CDR1 is SGHVS and CDR2 is FNYEAQ. The CDR3 spans 12 residues. CDR3 loop: CASSAYRGGYTF. Supplemented by reference TRBV7-6 and TRBJ1-2, the full variable domain reads GAGVSQSPRYKVTKRGQDVALRCDPISGHVSLYWYRQALGQGPEFLTYFNYEAQQDKSGLPNDRFSAERPEGSISTLTIQRTEQRDSAMYRCASSAYRGGYTFGSGTRLTVV.

V gene TRBV7-3 combines with J gene TRBJ1-1; the D gene TCRdb calls, TRBD1, cannot be checked with no DNA. There are 13 residues in the CDR3. Germline V lookup: CDR1 SGHTA, CDR2 FQGTGA. The CDR3 sequence: CASSLGGERHAFF.

The chain is built from TRBV7-9 and TRBJ2-3; TCRdb's D call of TRBD1 is untestable without DNA. The CDR3 spans 15 residues. Germline-derived CDR1 and CDR2 are SEHNR and FQNEAQ (reference sequence). The chain's CDR3 is CASSKQTPAKDTQYF.

This CDR3 reads CASTIGGLNSPLHF. The chain recombines TRBV27 with TRBJ1-6; TCRdb's assignment of TRBD1 cannot be checked, as there is no DNA. Per germline, CDR1 MNHEY and CDR2 SMNVEV (reference sequence). The CDR3 is 14 residues long.

The CDR3 loop is CASSLSPQGGEPQHF. This chain links TRBV27 with TRBJ1-5; TCRdb's D call, TRBD1, is unchecked because there is no DNA. This CDR3 has 15 amino acids. Per germline, CDR1 MNHEY and CDR2 SMNVEV (reference sequence).

The V gene is TRBV4-1, the J gene TRBJ2-2; TCRdb's D call, TRBD2, is unchecked because there is no DNA. The CDR3 contains 16 residues. Germline CDR1 and CDR2: MGHRA and YSYEKL. The CDR3 loop reads CASSPLANKRTGELFF.

The chain joins TRBV19 to TRBJ2-1; there is no DNA to check the TCRdb D call of TRBD1. Germline lookup yields CDR1 LNHDA and CDR2 SQIVND (reference sequence). CDR3 length: 14 amino acids. CDR3 residues: CASSSYRGRYEQFF.

The J gene is TRBJ2-1, the V gene TRBV20-1; TCRdb selects TRBD2, and the lack of DNA leaves this call unchecked. The CDR3 covers 17 residues. CDR1 DFQATT and CDR2 SNEGSKA come from the germline V gene (reference sequence). The CDR3 region is CSVTLIKTGALNNEQFF.

The chain's CDR3 is CASSQGLTSYEQYF. This chain joins TRBV3-1 and TRBJ2-7. CDR1 LGHDT and CDR2 YNNKEL come from the germline V gene (reference sequence). The CDR3 consists of 14 residues.